The 10 T cell receptor beta chains listed next were all sequenced from one sample in a study of regulatory T cells in long-lasting Graves disease. The time point: newly diagnosed GD, antithyroid drugs for less than 3 months. Researchers made the TCR library from RNA that was extracted from PBMCs. Libraries of TCR beta came from iRepertoire HTBI primers plus Arm-PCR of CDR3 regions. A single record per CDR3 protein comes from TCRdb applying MiXCR to the multiplex PCR reads. The sample gives 320,000 or so distinct CDR3 sequences, 15% to 20% of which show up once; around 36% is in the top ten. The specimen comprised peripheral blood mononuclear cells (PBMCs), sampled at new diagnosis, from a patient treated with antithyroid drugs. The receptors derive from a female donor with Graves disease.

This clonotype was observed many times. The rearrangement links TRBV11-2 to TRBJ2-2, with TRBD1 identical over 9 bases. The CDR3 has 19 amino acids. Per germline, CDR1 SGHAT and CDR2 FQNNGV. With 2 bases clipped from V and 4 bases from J, the junction kept 14 bases outside the gene matches. The CDR3 DNA is TGTGCCAGCAGCTTAAGACGGACAGGGGAGATAGGGGGCACCGGGGAGCTGTTTTTT. Its protein product is CASSLRRTGEIGGTGELFF. Combining the CDR3 with reference TRBV11-2 and TRBJ2-2 gives the whole variable domain EAGVAQSPRYKIIEKRQSVAFWCNPISGHATLYWYQQILGQGPKLLIQFQNNGVVDDSQLPKDRFSAERLKGVDSTLKIQPAKLEDSAVYLCASSLRRTGEIGGTGELFFGEGSRLTVL.

This clonotype was observed at least ten times. This chain links TRBV20-1 with TRBJ2-5; TRBD2 agrees at 7 bases. This CDR3 comprises 16 residues. J gave up 4 bases and V 0 bases, and 11 bases lay outside the gene matches. Germline V gene sequence: CDR1 DFQATT, CDR2 SNEGSKA (reference sequence). CDR3 sequence: CSARDFQREHTETQYF. CDR3 nucleotide sequence: TGCAGTGCTAGAGATTTTCAGCGGGAACACACAGAGACCCAGTACTTC.

This clonotype was counted ten times or more. The chain is built from TRBV12-3 or TRBV12-4 and TRBJ2-3; the D is unclear. The V end lost 1 base, the J end lost 0 bases, and 8 bases lay between the germline ends. The CDR3 extends over 15 amino acids. The CDR3 coding sequence is TGTGCCAGCAGTTTAGTTGGCCATAGCACAGATACGCAGTATTTT. Amino acid sequence: CASSLVGHSTDTQYF.

The chain joins TRBV5-1 to TRBJ1-3; D unresolved. With 5 bases removed from V and 1 base from J, the gap between germline ends came to 10 bases. The CDR3 extends over 14 amino acids. Germline CDR1 SGHRS, CDR2 YFSETQ. The CDR3 spells CASRISESGNTIYF. Here the CDR3 DNA reads TGCGCCAGCAGGATCTCAGAGTCTGGAAACACCATATATTTT.

There are many counts of this clonotype. The genes are TRBV30 and TRBJ2-5, with 7 positions matching TRBD1. V shed 5 bases, J shed 2 bases, and the junction held 5 bases outside the gene matches. The CDR3 sequence is 13 residues long. Germline V gene data show CDR1 as GTSNPN and CDR2 as SVGIG (reference sequence). The chain's CDR3 is CAWAPDRQETQYF. The CDR3, as DNA: TGTGCCTGGGCCCCGGACAGGCAAGAGACCCAGTACTTC. The whole variable domain, remainder taken from reference TRBV30 and TRBJ2-5, is SQTIHQWPATLVQPVGSPLSLECTVEGTSNPNLYWYRQAAGRGLQLLFYSVGIGQISSEVPQNLSASRPQDRQFILSSKKLLLSDSGFYLCAWAPDRQETQYFGPGTRLLVL.

This clonotype has a count of ten or more. The rearrangement links TRBV7-9 to TRBJ1-2; 7 bases fit TRBD1. The CDR3 is made up of 20 amino acids. The germline CDR1 and CDR2 sequences are SEHNR and FQNEAQ (reference sequence). Unmatched junction bases numbered 22, after V lost 6 bases and J lost 0 bases. The CDR3 DNA reads TGTGCCAGCAGTTTGAGTGGTGGGACAGCAGAAGGGATAACTAACTATGGCTACACCTTC. Protein product: CASSLSGGTAEGITNYGYTF.

This clonotype has a count of ten or more. The J gene is TRBJ1-1, the V gene TRBV6-1; no clear D gene. Trimming left V 0 bases short and J 1 base short, with 15 bases between. Germline lookup yields CDR1 MNHNS and CDR2 SASEGT. This CDR3 spans 17 amino acids. This CDR3 is CASSEARLGIRNTEAFF. CDR3 coding DNA: TGTGCCAGCAGTGAAGCGAGGTTGGGCATCAGGAACACTGAAGCTTTCTTT.

This clonotype was found many times. The chain carries TRBV11-2 and TRBJ2-7, with D perhaps matching TRBD1 (6 bases). V shed 4 bases and J shed 2 bases, with 18 bases lying between them. The CDR3 runs 16 residues. Germline values: CDR1 SGHAT, CDR2 FQNNGV. The CDR3 loop reads CASSSLRGRVTYEQYF. The CDR3 DNA sequence: TGTGCCAGCAGCTCTCTCAGGGGCAGGGTGACCTACGAGCAGTACTTC.

This clonotype was seen only a few times. This chain connects TRBV6-1 to TRBJ2-5; tentative D call: TRBD2 (5 bases). V was cut by 10 bases and J by 7 bases, with 13 bases left in between. Per germline, CDR1 MNHNS and CDR2 SASEGT. The CDR3 spans 11 residues. CDR3 amino acids: CATLSAGTQYF. CDR3 in DNA: TGTGCCACGTTGAGCGCGGGGACCCAGTACTTC.

The chain combines TRBV28 with TRBJ2-5; tentative D call: TRBD1 (5 bases). CDR3 size: 15 residues. With 2 bases removed from V and 2 bases from J, the gap between germline ends came to 12 bases. Germline V CDR1 and CDR2: MDHEN, SYDVKM. CDR3 protein: CASSLGADDQETQYF. In DNA form, the CDR3 reads TGTGCCAGCAGTTTAGGGGCGGATGATCAAGAGACCCAGTACTTC.